These 4 T cell receptor beta chains share one sample of origin, sequenced in a study of blood T cell repertoires in COVID-19. Only in-frame clones appear in the TCRdb table, and some are missing; sequencing was by immunoSEQ multiplex PCR. Of tens of thousands of clones listed, roughly 85% are singletons. Sequences were obtained from peripheral blood. These receptors were collected from a woman aged 45-59 years with COVID-19, enrolled during active disease.

The CDR3 is CASSYLPHDTGELFF. CDR3 DNA sequence: TGTGCCAGCAGTTACCTCCCACACGACACCGGGGAGCTGTTTTTT. The V and J genes are TRBV27 and TRBJ2-2, with D unclear. Trimming removed 4 bases from V and 3 bases from J, with 12 bases in between. Germline lookup yields CDR1 MNHEY and CDR2 SMNVEV (reference sequence). This CDR3 has 15 residues.

The chain joins TRBV6-5 to TRBJ2-4; the match to TRBD2 covers 7 bases. The trim removed 7 bases at V and 7 bases at J, leaving 7 bases unmatched. This CDR3 has 13 residues. CDR1 and CDR2 from the germline V gene are MNHEY and SVGAGI. The CDR3 coding sequence is TGTGCCAGCAAACGGGGAGGGGTGAACATTCAGTACTTC. Translation: CASKRGGVNIQYF.

The chain combines TRBV11-1 with TRBJ1-2; TRBD1 agrees at 8 bases. The CDR3 runs to 13 residues. J was trimmed by 6 bases and V by 5 bases; bases with no gene match: 5. Germline V CDR1 and CDR2: SGHAT, FQDESV (reference sequence). The CDR3 protein is CASSPTDRDGYTF. CDR3 in DNA: TGTGCCAGCAGCCCAACGGACAGGGATGGCTACACCTTC.

The V and J genes are TRBV7-3 and TRBJ2-1, with 7 bases aligning to TRBD2. The V gene's germline CDR1 is SGHTA and CDR2 FQGTGA. This CDR3 has 18 amino acids. With 0 bases clipped from V and 5 bases from J, the junction kept 13 bases outside the gene matches. The CDR3 region has the DNA TGTGCCAGCAGCTTAACGGTATTGGGCGGGAGTATCGACAATGAGCAGTTCTTC. Translated: CASSLTVLGGSIDNEQFF.